This T cell receptor beta chain was sequenced for a study of identical twins. The study's findings and limits: Beta out-of-frame sequences showed weaker excess twin sharing. Low generation-probability sequences were in excess among twin-shared out-of-frame alpha sequences. Insertions were reduced in abundant cord blood beta clonotypes but not in memory repertoires.

One entry per CDR3 protein, called by TCRdb with MiXCR from the 5' RACE reads. The sample has about 900,000 distinct CDR3 sequences, around 12% seen once. With no exceptions, donors were healthy Caucasians. From germline, CDR1 is SGHAT and CDR2 FQDESV (reference sequence). CDR3 length equals 13 residues. The V gene lost 7 bases and the J gene lost 5 bases, with 14 bases spanning the gap. As to this clonotype: The antigen is not known.

The sample was also reused in another study, on yellow fever vaccine responses in identical twins.

The chain links TRBV11-1 to TRBJ2-5; D uncertain. The sequence was collected from a woman between 18 and 29 years old in good health. Material: PBMCs. CDR3 region: CASTRSHEETQYF. The CDR3 coding sequence is TGTGCCAGCACCCGATCCCATGAGGAGACCCAGTACTTC.